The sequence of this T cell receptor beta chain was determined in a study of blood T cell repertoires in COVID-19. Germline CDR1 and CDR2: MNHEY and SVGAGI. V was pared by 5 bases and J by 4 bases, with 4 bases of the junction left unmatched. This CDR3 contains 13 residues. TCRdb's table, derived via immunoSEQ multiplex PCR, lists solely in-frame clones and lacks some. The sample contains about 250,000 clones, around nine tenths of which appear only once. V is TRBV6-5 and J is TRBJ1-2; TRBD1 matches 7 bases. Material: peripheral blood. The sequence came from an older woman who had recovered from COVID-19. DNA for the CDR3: TGTGCCAGCAGTACCGGACAGGTCTATGGCTACACCTTC. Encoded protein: CASSTGQVYGYTF.